Included here is one TCR beta chain sequence, with context. This record belongs to a study of blood T cell repertoires in COVID-19. Across the study: Samples came from the United States, Italy and Spain, spanning acute and convalescent COVID-19.

V was cut by 5 bases and J by 9 bases, with 12 bases left in between. The V gene's germline CDR1 is SGHRS and CDR2 YFSETQ. The CDR3 sequence is 12 residues long. Produced via immunoSEQ multiplex PCR; TCRdb's table is partial and in-frame only. The sample gives 380,000 or so clones, approximately 87% of which show up once; more than 0.9% is in the top ten. The TCR sequence derives from a woman in her 30s with acute COVID-19. This chain joins TRBV5-1 and TRBJ1-5; D remains unclear. The sequenced sample was PBMCs or T cells enriched from blood (not recorded which). In DNA form, the CDR3 reads TGCGCCAGCAGGGAGGCCATGCTGCCCCAGCATTTT. Its translation: CASREAMLPQHF.